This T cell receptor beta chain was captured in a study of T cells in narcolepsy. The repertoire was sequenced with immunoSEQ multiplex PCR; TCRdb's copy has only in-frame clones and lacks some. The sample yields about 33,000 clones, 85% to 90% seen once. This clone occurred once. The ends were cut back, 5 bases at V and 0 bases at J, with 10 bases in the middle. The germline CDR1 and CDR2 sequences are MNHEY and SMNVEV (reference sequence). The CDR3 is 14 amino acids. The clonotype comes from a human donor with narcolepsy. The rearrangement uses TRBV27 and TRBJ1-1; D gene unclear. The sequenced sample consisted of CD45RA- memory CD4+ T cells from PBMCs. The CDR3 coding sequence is TGTGCCAGCAGTATAGGAGTCCTGAACACTGAAGCTTTCTTT. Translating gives CASSIGVLNTEAFF.